Below, 10 T cell receptor beta chains from the same sample are listed, as sequenced in a study of T cells in Graves' hyperthyroidism and ophthalmopathy. RNA transcripts were the template for amplifying TCR beta CDR3 regions. HTBI primers were the set used in a first-round RT-PCR of the TCR CDR3. TCRdb ran MiXCR on the multiplex PCR reads and lists one entry per CDR3 protein. Of roughly 600,000 distinct CDR3 sequences in the sample, more than 14% were seen once. The sample consisted of blood. These receptors all stem from a woman aged 45-59 years with Graves' ophthalmopathy.

The chain carries TRBV20-1 and TRBJ1-2; 9 bases match TRBD1. This CDR3 comprises 13 residues. V lost 6 bases to trimming and J lost 11 bases; unmatched junction nucleotides: 13. Germline-derived CDR1 and CDR2 are DFQATT and SNEGSKA (reference sequence). As DNA, the CDR3 is TGCAGTGCAGGCACCGGGACAGGGCATCCTTACACCTTC. Residues: CSAGTGTGHPYTF.

The genes are TRBV19 and TRBJ2-7; D is possibly TRBD1 (5 bases). The CDR3 extends over 14 amino acids. CDR1 LNHDA and CDR2 SQIVND come from the germline V gene (reference sequence). V shed 3 bases and J shed 2 bases, with 11 bases lying between them. CDR3 DNA sequence: TGTGCCAGTAGTATGGGAACAGGTACCTACGAGCAGTACTTC. It specifies CASSMGTGTYEQYF.

This clonotype was observed a few times. A much larger clonotype is one base distant, so this may be a read error. The chain uses TRBV28 and TRBJ2-7; 8 bases fit TRBD1. The V segment lost 5 bases and the J segment 5 bases; nucleotides outside the gene matches: 8. The V gene's germline CDR1 is MDHEN and CDR2 SYDVKM. This CDR3 is built from 14 residues. The CDR3 region has the DNA TGTGCCAGCAGTCGCCCGGGACAGGCTAACGAGCAGTACTTC. As protein: CASSRPGQANEQYF.

This clonotype showed up many times. V gene TRBV28 combines with J gene TRBJ1-4; D call uncertain. This CDR3 has 12 amino acids. Germline V gives CDR1 MDHEN, CDR2 SYDVKM. Between the trimmed V and J ends, which lost 3 bases and 8 bases, there was a span of 7 bases. The CDR3 nucleotides read TGTGCCAGCAGTTTGTATCGGGAAAAACTGTTTTTT. Its protein is CASSLYREKLFF. Full variable domain (remainder filled in from reference TRBV28 and TRBJ1-4): DVKVTQSSRYLVKRTGEKVFLECVQDMDHENMFWYRQDPGLGLRLIYFSYDVKMKEKGDIPEGYSVSREKKERFSLILESASTNQTSMYLCASSLYREKLFFGSGTQLSVL.

This clonotype was recorded at least ten times. The V call is TRBV14, the J call TRBJ2-3; the D call may be TRBD1 or TRBD2 (5 bases each). Germline loops: CDR1 SGHDN, CDR2 FVKESK. The CDR3 spans 15 residues. V lost 0 bases to trimming and J lost 10 bases, with 17 bases between them. In DNA form, the CDR3 reads TGTGCCAGCAGCCAAGACGGGACCCCCCGGGCCTCGCAGTATTTT. Protein product: CASSQDGTPRASQYF.

This clonotype was recorded once. This chain joins TRBV4-1 and TRBJ1-4; no reliable D call. The CDR3 has 12 amino acids. Germline V gene sequence: CDR1 MGHRA, CDR2 YSYEKL. V was cut by 6 bases and J by 8 bases, with 10 bases left in between. CDR3 DNA sequence: TGCGCCAGCAGAGAAGCGGAGGAAAAACTGTTTTTT. Residues: CASREAEEKLFF.

In regard to this clonotype: Possible read error: a much larger clone is one base away. The chain is built from TRBV13 and TRBJ2-5, with D unresolved. Germline CDR1 reads PRHDT; CDR2 reads FYEKMQ (reference sequence). This CDR3 is built from 13 residues. V was cut by 5 bases and J by 5 bases, with 12 bases left in between. The DNA for the CDR3 is TGTGCCAGCAGCCCCGAAGGGTTGGAGACCCAGTACTTC. This codes for CASSPEGLETQYF.

There are a few counts of this clonotype. This chain connects TRBV2 to TRBJ2-5; D is unresolved. The germline V and J ends were trimmed by 4 bases and 4 bases, with 13 bases remaining between them. The CDR3 runs to 14 residues. Germline CDR1 reads SNHLY; CDR2 reads FYNNEI. CDR3 nucleotide sequence: TGTGCCAGCAGTGGAGGAAAGCTGTCAGAGACCCAGTACTTC. It encodes CASSGGKLSETQYF.

This clonotype was seen ten or more times. The V and J genes are TRBV7-8 and TRBJ2-1, with TRBD2 matching over 13 bases. The germline V gene has CDR1 SGHVS and CDR2 FQNEAQ. V trimming: 5 bases; J trimming: 9 bases; junction bases outside the gene matches: 10. The CDR3 is 16 amino acids. CDR3 protein: CASSLTGLAGLVEQFF. The CDR3 DNA follows: TGTGCCAGCAGCCTAACGGGACTAGCGGGACTCGTTGAGCAGTTCTTC.

This clonotype was picked up many times. The V and J genes are TRBV6-2 or TRBV6-3 and TRBJ2-3; 9 bases map to TRBD1. The CDR3 extends over 20 amino acids. V was clipped by 6 bases and J by 1 base; unmatched bases: 20. The germline gives CDR1 MNHEY, CDR2 SVGEGT. The CDR3 sequence: CASRTWDRVKAQLGTDTQYF. CDR3 nucleotide sequence: TGTGCCAGCAGAACCTGGGACAGGGTAAAGGCACAGCTAGGCACAGATACGCAGTATTTT.